This T cell receptor beta chain originates from a study of T-cell reconstitution after alpha-beta-depleted transplantation in children. TCRbeta library construction was performed incorporating unique molecular identifiers. TCRdb re-called the PCR reads through MiXCR, storing one row per CDR3 protein. The data contain just under 550,000 distinct CDR3 sequences, about 16% of them singletons. This TCR was recovered from a human donor who donated a stem cell graft to a child with acute lymphoblastic leukemia. Sample: PBMCs from the stem cell graft donor, taken from the stem cell graft.

The CDR3, as DNA: TGTGCCAGCGCGTCCGGTAGCTCCTACGAGCAGTACTTC. This codes for CASASGSSYEQYF. The chain carries TRBV27 and TRBJ2-7; no clear D. CDR3 size: 13 residues. V gave up 8 bases and J gave up 0 bases, with 11 bases separating them. Germline CDR1 MNHEY, CDR2 SMNVEV (reference sequence).